Listed below are T cell receptor beta chains from one sample, sequenced in a study of blood T cell repertoires in COVID-19. This table comes from immunoSEQ multiplex PCR, and its TCRdb copy is limited to in-frame clones, with some not included. The sample contains about 70,000 clones, about 89% of which appear only once. The sequenced material came from peripheral blood. The receptors here all came from a man in his forties or fifties with COVID-19, enrolled during active disease. Both conserved end residues are part of each CDR3. Each record gives: V gene, D gene, clone size, J gene, CDR3 protein, CDR3 DNA. A D gene is named only where the DNA matches it firmly. Not every row has a clone size; where given, it reads once, few, many or a size class.

V: TRBV7-9; D: NA; size: NA; J: TRBJ1-6; CDR3: CASSWRTAADSPLHF; DNA: TGTGCCAGCAGCTGGAGGACAGCGGCGGATTCACCCCTCCACTTT
V: TRBV5-4; D: NA; size: once; J: TRBJ1-2; CDR3: CASSLRQALDYGYTF; DNA: TGTGCCAGCAGCTTACGACAGGCGCTAGACTATGGCTACACCTTC
V: TRBV20-1; D: NA; size: NA; J: TRBJ2-1; CDR3: CSARASIEQFF; DNA: TGCAGTGCTAGGGCTAGCATTGAGCAGTTCTTC
V: TRBV11-3; D: TRBD2; size: NA; J: TRBJ2-1; CDR3: CASSLGGLAGGDEQFF; DNA: TGTGCCAGCAGCTTGGGGGGACTAGCGGGAGGGGATGAGCAGTTCTTC
V: TRBV5-1; D: TRBD2; size: NA; J: TRBJ2-5; CDR3: CASSWGLAGAQETQYF; DNA: TGCGCCAGCAGCTGGGGACTAGCGGGAGCCCAAGAGACCCAGTACTTC
V: TRBV11-2; D: NA; size: NA; J: TRBJ2-2; CDR3: CASTAIAERAGELFF; DNA: TGTGCCAGCACCGCAATAGCGGAGCGGGCCGGGGAGCTGTTTTTT
V: TRBV30; D: NA; size: once; J: TRBJ2-1; CDR3: CAWSVGGYNEQFF; DNA: TGTGCCTGGAGTGTAGGGGGCTACAATGAGCAGTTCTTC
V: TRBV3-1/TRBV3-2; D: NA; size: NA; J: TRBJ1-1; CDR3: CASSPRTDMNTEAFF; DNA: TGTGCCAGCAGCCCCCGGACAGATATGAACACTGAAGCTTTCTTT
V: TRBV5-1; D: NA; size: NA; J: TRBJ2-5; CDR3: CASSLTRPTQETQYF; DNA: TGCGCCAGCAGCCTGACTAGGCCAACCCAAGAGACCCAGTACTTC
V: TRBV6-6; D: NA; size: NA; J: TRBJ1-1; CDR3: CASSGTEAFF; DNA: TGTGCCAGCTCGGGCACTGAAGCTTTCTTT
V: TRBV29-1; D: NA; size: NA; J: TRBJ2-7; CDR3: CSGSFGATYEQYF; DNA: TGCAGCGGTTCATTCGGAGCAACCTACGAGCAGTACTTC
V: TRBV19; D: NA; size: NA; J: TRBJ1-3; CDR3: CASSPAGGFGNTIYF; DNA: TGTGCCAGCTCACCAGCTGGGGGCTTTGGAAACACCATATATTTT
V: TRBV7-2; D: TRBD2; size: once; J: TRBJ2-7; CDR3: CASSSIAGRPYEQYF; DNA: TGTGCCAGCAGCTCTATAGCGGGCCGGCCCTACGAGCAGTACTTC
V: TRBV5-1; D: NA; size: NA; J: TRBJ2-3; CDR3: CASSPDSSTDTQYF; DNA: TGCGCCAGCAGTCCGGACAGTAGCACAGATACGCAGTATTTT
V: TRBV5-6; D: NA; size: NA; J: TRBJ2-5; CDR3: CASSLVWGRSETQYF; DNA: TGTGCCAGCAGCTTGGTATGGGGGAGGTCGGAGACCCAGTACTTC
V: TRBV5-1; D: TRBD1; size: NA; J: TRBJ2-6; CDR3: CASSSTTGFSGANVLTF; DNA: TGCGCCAGCAGCTCCACGACAGGGTTCTCTGGGGCCAACGTCCTGACTTTC
V: TRBV5-4; D: TRBD1; size: NA; J: TRBJ1-4; CDR3: CASSPGQGREKLFF; DNA: TGTGCCAGCAGCCCCGGACAGGGACGAGAAAAACTGTTTTTT
V: TRBV4-1; D: TRBD1; size: NA; J: TRBJ2-6; CDR3: CASSQDRLGFLHSGANVLTF; DNA: TGCGCCAGCAGCCAGGACAGGCTTGGGTTCCTTCACTCTGGGGCCAACGTCCTGACTTTC
V: TRBV7-2; D: NA; size: NA; J: TRBJ2-3; CDR3: CASSLGRIGGDTQYF; DNA: TGTGCCAGCAGCTTAGGTCGGATCGGGGGAGATACGCAGTATTTT
V: TRBV28; D: TRBD1; size: NA; J: TRBJ1-3; CDR3: CASSPGTVGNTIYF; DNA: TGTGCCAGCAGCCCTGGGACAGTTGGAAACACCATATATTTT
V: TRBV9; D: NA; size: NA; J: TRBJ2-5; CDR3: CASSPRGSEYQETQYF; DNA: TGTGCCAGCAGCCCGAGGGGGTCGGAGTACCAAGAGACCCAGTACTTC
V: TRBV24-1; D: TRBD1; size: NA; J: TRBJ2-7; CDR3: CATSDPTGAGVYEQYF; DNA: TGTGCCACCAGTGATCCCACAGGGGCCGGGGTCTACGAGCAGTACTTC
V: TRBV6-1; D: TRBD1; size: NA; J: TRBJ2-7; CDR3: CASSEARQGAYEQYF; DNA: TGTGCCAGCAGTGAAGCGAGACAGGGGGCCTACGAGCAGTACTTC
V: TRBV15; D: TRBD2; size: NA; J: TRBJ2-3; CDR3: CATSRSGLVVTQYF; DNA: TGTGCCACCAGCAGATCGGGACTAGTAGTTACGCAGTATTTT
V: TRBV28; D: NA; size: once; J: TRBJ1-1; CDR3: CASSSQTEAFF; DNA: TGTGCCAGCAGTTCTCAGACTGAAGCTTTCTTT
V: TRBV10-3; D: TRBD2; size: NA; J: TRBJ2-7; CDR3: CAISRTSGPYEQYF; DNA: TGTGCCATCAGTCGGACTAGCGGCCCCTACGAGCAGTACTTC
V: TRBV11-3; D: TRBD1; size: NA; J: TRBJ2-3; CDR3: CASSLRQGADTQYF; DNA: TGTGCCAGCAGCCTTCGACAGGGGGCTGATACGCAGTATTTT
V: TRBV6-4; D: NA; size: once; J: TRBJ2-1; CDR3: CASSASGEAYNEQFF; DNA: TGTGCCAGCAGTGCGTCGGGAGAAGCCTACAATGAGCAGTTCTTC
V: TRBV7-8; D: TRBD2; size: NA; J: TRBJ2-3; CDR3: CASWGRGGRAVGTDTQYF; DNA: TGTGCCAGCTGGGGCCGGGGAGGGAGGGCCGTGGGCACAGATACGCAGTATTTT
V: TRBV7-9; D: TRBD2; size: few; J: TRBJ2-7; CDR3: CASSSSGLYEQYF; DNA: TGTGCCAGCTCCTCTAGCGGACTCTACGAGCAGTACTTC
V: TRBV4-2; D: TRBD2; size: NA; J: TRBJ2-5; CDR3: CASSLLSGGLIGETQYF; DNA: TGTGCCAGCAGCCTCCTGTCCGGGGGGTTAATAGGAGAGACCCAGTACTTC
V: TRBV2; D: NA; size: NA; J: TRBJ1-2; CDR3: CAAQGSGYTF; DNA: TGTGCCGCCCAGGGTAGCGGCTACACCTTC
V: TRBV28; D: NA; size: NA; J: TRBJ1-2; CDR3: CASSGAGALYYGYTF; DNA: TGTGCCAGCAGTGGGGCGGGGGCTCTCTACTATGGCTACACCTTC